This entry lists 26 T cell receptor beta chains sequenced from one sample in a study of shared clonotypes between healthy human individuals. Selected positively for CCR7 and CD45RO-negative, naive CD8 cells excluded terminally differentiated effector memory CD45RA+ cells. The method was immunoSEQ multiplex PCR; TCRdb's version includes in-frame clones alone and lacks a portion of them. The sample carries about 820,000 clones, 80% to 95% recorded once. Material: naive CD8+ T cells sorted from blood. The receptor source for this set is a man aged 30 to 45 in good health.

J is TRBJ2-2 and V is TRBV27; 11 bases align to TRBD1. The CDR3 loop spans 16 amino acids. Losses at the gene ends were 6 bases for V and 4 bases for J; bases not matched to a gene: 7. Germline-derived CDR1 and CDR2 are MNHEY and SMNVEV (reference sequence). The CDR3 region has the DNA TGTGCCAGCAGAACAGGGACAGGGGGGAGCACCGGGGAGCTGTTTTTT. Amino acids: CASRTGTGGSTGELFF.

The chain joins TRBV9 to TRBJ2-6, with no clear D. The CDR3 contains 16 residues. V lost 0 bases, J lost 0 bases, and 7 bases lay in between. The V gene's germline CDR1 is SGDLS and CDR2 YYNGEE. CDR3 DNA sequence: TGTGCCAGCAGCGTAGATCGGAGCTCTGGGGCCAACGTCCTGACTTTC. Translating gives CASSVDRSSGANVLTF.

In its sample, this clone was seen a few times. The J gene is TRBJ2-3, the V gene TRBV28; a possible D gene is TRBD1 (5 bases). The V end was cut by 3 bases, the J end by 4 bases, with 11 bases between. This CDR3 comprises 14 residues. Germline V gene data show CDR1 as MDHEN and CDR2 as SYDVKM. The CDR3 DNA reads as TGTGCCAGCAGTTTCGGTGGGGCTGCAGATACGCAGTATTTT. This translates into CASSFGGAADTQYF.

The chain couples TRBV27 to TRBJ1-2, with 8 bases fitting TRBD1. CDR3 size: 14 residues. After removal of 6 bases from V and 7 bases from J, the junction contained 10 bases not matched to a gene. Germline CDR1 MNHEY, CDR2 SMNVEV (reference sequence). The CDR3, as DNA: TGTGCCAGCAGCTTGACAGGGGCTCTGATTGGCTACACCTTC. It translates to CASSLTGALIGYTF.

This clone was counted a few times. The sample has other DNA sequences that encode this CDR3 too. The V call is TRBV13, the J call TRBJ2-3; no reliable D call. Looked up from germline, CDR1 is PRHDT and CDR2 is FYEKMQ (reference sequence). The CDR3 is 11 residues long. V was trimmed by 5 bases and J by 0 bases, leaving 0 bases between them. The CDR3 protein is CASSSTDTQYF. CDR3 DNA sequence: TGTGCCAGCAGCAGCACAGATACGCAGTATTTT. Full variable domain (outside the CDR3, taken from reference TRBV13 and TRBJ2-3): AAGVIQSPRHLIKEKRETATLKCYPIPRHDTVYWYQQGPGQDPQFLISFYEKMQSDKGSIPDRFSAQQFSDYHSELNMSSLELGDSALYFCASSSTDTQYFGPGTRLTVL.

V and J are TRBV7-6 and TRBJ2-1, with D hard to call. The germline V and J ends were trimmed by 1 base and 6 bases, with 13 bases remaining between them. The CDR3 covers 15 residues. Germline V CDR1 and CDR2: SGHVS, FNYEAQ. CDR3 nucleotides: TGTGCCAGCAGCTTAGTTTCCAGCGCGAGCAATGAGCAGTTCTTC. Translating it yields CASSLVSSASNEQFF.

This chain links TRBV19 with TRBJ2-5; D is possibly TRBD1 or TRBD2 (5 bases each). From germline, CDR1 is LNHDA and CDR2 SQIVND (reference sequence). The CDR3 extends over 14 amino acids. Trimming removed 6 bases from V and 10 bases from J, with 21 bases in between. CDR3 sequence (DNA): TGTGCCAGTAGACCCCTTGGGACCAGTAGAGACCAGTACTTC. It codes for CASRPLGTSRDQYF.

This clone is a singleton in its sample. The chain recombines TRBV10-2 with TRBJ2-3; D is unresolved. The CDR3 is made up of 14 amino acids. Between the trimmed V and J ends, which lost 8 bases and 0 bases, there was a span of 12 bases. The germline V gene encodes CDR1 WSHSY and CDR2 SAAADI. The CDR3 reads CASCPDTSTDTQYF. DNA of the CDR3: TGCGCCAGCTGTCCGGATACTAGCACAGATACGCAGTATTTT.

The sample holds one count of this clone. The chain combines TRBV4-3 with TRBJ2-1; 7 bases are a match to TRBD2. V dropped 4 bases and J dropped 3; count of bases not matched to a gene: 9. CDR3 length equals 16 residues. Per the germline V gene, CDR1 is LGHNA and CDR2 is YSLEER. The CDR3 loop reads CASSRPGLADYNEQFF. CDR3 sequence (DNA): TGCGCCAGCAGCCGGCCTGGGCTAGCGGACTACAATGAGCAGTTCTTC.

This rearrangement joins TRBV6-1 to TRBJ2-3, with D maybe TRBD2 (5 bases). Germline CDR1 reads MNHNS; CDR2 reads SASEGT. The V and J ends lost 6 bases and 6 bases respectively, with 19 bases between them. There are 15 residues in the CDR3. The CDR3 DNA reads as TGTGCCAGCAGGCAACTTCAGAGGGAAACGGATACGCAGTATTTT. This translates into CASRQLQRETDTQYF.

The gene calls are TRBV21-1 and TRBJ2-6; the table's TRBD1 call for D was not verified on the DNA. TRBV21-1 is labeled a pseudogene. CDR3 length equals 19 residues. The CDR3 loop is CASSKAGQGEFSGANVLTF. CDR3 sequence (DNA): TGTGCCAGCAGCAAAGCAGGACAGGGGGAGTTCTCTGGGGCCAACGTCCTGACTTTC.

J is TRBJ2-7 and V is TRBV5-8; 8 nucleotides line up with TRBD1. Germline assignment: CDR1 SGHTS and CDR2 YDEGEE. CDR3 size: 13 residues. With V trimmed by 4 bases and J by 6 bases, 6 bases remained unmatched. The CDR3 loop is CASSRTGPSEQYF. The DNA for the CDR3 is TGTGCCAGCAGCAGGACAGGGCCCAGCGAGCAGTACTTC.

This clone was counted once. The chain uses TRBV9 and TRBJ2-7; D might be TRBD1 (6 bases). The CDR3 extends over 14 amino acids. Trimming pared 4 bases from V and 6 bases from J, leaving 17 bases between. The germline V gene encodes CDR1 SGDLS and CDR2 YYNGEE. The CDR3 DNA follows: TGTGCCAGCAGCTCCGACAGGATAGGAGGCGAGCAGTACTTC. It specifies CASSSDRIGGEQYF.

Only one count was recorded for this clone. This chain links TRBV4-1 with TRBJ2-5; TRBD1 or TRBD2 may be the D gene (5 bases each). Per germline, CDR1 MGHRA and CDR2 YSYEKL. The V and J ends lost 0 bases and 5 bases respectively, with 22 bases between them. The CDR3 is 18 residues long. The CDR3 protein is CASSQDSGAGATEETQYF. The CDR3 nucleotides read TGCGCCAGCAGCCAAGATTCAGGCGCCGGGGCTACCGAGGAGACCCAGTACTTC.

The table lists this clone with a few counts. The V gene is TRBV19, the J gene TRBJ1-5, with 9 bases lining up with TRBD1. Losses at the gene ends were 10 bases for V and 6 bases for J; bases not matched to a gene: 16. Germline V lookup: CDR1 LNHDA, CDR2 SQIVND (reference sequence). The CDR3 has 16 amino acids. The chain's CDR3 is CATHPGTGSFSQPQHF. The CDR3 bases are TGTGCCACACACCCCGGGACAGGGAGTTTCTCTCAGCCCCAGCATTTT.

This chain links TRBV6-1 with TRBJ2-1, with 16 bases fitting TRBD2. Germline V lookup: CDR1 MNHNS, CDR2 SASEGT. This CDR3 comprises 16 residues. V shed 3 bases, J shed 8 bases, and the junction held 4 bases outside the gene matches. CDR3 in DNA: TGTGCCAGCAGTGATGGGACTAGCGGGAGGGTCGATGAGCAGTTCTTC. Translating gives CASSDGTSGRVDEQFF.

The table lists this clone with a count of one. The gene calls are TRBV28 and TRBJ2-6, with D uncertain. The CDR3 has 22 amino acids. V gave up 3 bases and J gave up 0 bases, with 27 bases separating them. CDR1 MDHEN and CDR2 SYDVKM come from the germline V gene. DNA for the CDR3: TGTGCCAGCAGTTTCTACCCGAGACGTCCCGAGGATTTAAGCTCTGGGGCCAACGTCCTGACTTTC. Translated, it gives CASSFYPRRPEDLSSGANVLTF.

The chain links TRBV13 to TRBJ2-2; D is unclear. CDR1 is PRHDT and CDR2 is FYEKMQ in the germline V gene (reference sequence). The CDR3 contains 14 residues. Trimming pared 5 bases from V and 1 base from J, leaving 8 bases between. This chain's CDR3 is CASSVLGNTGELFF. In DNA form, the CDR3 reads TGTGCCAGCAGCGTACTGGGGAACACCGGGGAGCTGTTTTTT.

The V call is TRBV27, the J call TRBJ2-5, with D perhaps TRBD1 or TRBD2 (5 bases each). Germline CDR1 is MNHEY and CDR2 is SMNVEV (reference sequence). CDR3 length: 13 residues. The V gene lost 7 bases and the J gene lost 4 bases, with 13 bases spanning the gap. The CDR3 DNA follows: TGTGCCAGCACGGGTTCAGGGACAGAGACCCAGTACTTC. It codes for CASTGSGTETQYF.

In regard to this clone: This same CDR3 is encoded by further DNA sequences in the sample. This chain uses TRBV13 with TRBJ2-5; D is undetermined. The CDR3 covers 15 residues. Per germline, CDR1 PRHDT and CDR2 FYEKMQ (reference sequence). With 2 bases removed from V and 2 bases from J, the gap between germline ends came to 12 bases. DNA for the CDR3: TGTGCCAGCAGCTTACGACACGGACGACAAGAGACCCAGTACTTC. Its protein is CASSLRHGRQETQYF.

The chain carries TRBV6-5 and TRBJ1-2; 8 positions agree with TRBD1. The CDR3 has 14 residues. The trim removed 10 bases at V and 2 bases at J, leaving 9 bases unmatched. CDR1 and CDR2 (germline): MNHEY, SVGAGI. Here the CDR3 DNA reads TGTGCCATCAGGGGGCAGGGGGTGAACTATGGCTACACCTTC. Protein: CAIRGQGVNYGYTF.

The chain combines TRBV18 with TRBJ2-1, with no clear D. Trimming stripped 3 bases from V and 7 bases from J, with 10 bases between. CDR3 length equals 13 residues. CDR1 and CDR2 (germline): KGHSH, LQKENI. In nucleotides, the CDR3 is TGTGCCAGCTCACCGTATCTGAAGAATGAGCAGTTCTTC. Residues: CASSPYLKNEQFF.

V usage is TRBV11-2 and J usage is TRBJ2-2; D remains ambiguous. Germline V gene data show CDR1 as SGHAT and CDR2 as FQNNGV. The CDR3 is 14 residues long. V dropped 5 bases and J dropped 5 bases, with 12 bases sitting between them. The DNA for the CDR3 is TGTGCCAGCAGCCACCTAGGCAGGACCGGGGAGCTGTTTTTT. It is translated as CASSHLGRTGELFF.

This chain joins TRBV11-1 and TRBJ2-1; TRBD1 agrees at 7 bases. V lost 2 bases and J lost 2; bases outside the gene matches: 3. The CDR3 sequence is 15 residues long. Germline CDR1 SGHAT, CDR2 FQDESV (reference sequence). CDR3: CASSLTTGAYNEQFF. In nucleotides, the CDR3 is TGTGCCAGCAGCTTAACTACAGGGGCCTACAATGAGCAGTTCTTC.

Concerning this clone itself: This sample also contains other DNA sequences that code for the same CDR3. DNA of the CDR3: TGTGCCAGCAGCTTAGGGCAGGGACACCAGCCCCAGCATTTT. The encoded protein is CASSLGQGHQPQHF. This chain links TRBV7-9 with TRBJ1-5; tentative D call: TRBD1 (6 bases). The CDR3 length is 14 residues. V was cut by 1 base and J by 7 bases, with 11 bases left in between. The germline gives CDR1 SEHNR, CDR2 FQNEAQ (reference sequence).

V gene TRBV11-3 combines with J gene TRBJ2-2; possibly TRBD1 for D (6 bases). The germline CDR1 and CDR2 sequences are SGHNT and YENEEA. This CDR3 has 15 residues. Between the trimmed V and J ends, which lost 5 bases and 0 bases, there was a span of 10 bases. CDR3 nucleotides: TGTGCCAGCAGCCACGGGACAACGAACACCGGGGAGCTGTTTTTT. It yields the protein CASSHGTTNTGELFF. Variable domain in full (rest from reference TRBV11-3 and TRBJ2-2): EAGVVQSPRYKIIEKKQPVAFWCNPISGHNTLYWYLQNLGQGPELLIRYENEEAVDDSQLPKDRFSAERLKGVDSTLKIQPAELGDSAVYLCASSHGTTNTGELFFGEGSRLTVL.